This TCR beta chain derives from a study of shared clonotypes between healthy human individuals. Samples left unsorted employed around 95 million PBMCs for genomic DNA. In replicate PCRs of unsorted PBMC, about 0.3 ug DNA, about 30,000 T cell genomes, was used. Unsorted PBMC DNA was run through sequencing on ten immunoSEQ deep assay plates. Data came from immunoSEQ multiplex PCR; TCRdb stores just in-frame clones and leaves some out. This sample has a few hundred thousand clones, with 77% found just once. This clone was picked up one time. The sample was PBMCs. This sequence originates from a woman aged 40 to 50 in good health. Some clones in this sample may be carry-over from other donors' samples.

The chain's CDR3 is CASSIALHQTEAFF. In DNA, the CDR3 is TGTGCCAGTAGTATAGCCCTTCACCAGACTGAAGCTTTCTTT. The chain carries TRBV19 and TRBJ1-1; D unresolved. This CDR3 comprises 14 residues. CDR1 is LNHDA and CDR2 is SQIVND in the germline V gene (reference sequence). Trimming left V 1 base short and J 5 bases short, with 11 bases between.